The rows below give T cell receptor beta chains drawn from one sample of a study of T cell responses to AZD1222 COVID-19 vaccine. TCRdb's copy holds only in-frame clones and misses some; the assay was immunoSEQ multiplex PCR. The repertoire holds 70,000 to 95,000 clones, with around 90% as singletons. The specimen comprised peripheral blood, sampled 28 days after the second AZD1222 dose. The origin of the receptors is an adult who received the AZD1222 COVID-19 vaccine. Each CDR3 is given without its conserved first and last residue. Each record gives: V gene, J gene, CDR3 protein.

v_call: TRBV9; j_call: TRBJ1-2; cdr3_aa: ASSAGQSYYGYT
v_call: TRBV6-6; j_call: TRBJ2-2; cdr3_aa: ASSYLTGRGELF
v_call: TRBV5-4; j_call: TRBJ2-2; cdr3_aa: ASSGKHTGELF
v_call: TRBV6-5; j_call: TRBJ2-3; cdr3_aa: ASSPGLATDTQY
v_call: TRBV5-1; j_call: TRBJ1-2; cdr3_aa: ASSLAIVGYGYT
v_call: TRBV30; j_call: TRBJ2-7; cdr3_aa: AWSVRRDGEQY
v_call: TRBV28; j_call: TRBJ2-1; cdr3_aa: ASSPKGRDSDEQF
v_call: TRBV5-1; j_call: TRBJ2-3; cdr3_aa: ASLNEGTDTQY
v_call: TRBV30; j_call: TRBJ2-7; cdr3_aa: AWSWIGAPTGEQY
v_call: TRBV6-5; j_call: TRBJ2-3; cdr3_aa: ASSSTRTDTQY
v_call: TRBV27; j_call: TRBJ1-5; cdr3_aa: ASSAYREGGSNQPQH
v_call: TRBV19; j_call: TRBJ2-1; cdr3_aa: ASSLGGRANEQF
v_call: TRBV5-1; j_call: TRBJ1-6; cdr3_aa: ASSWGQDNSPLH
v_call: TRBV5-4; j_call: TRBJ1-6; cdr3_aa: ASSLATGARNSPLH
v_call: TRBV6-1; j_call: TRBJ2-3; cdr3_aa: ASSEVSGLSTDTQY
v_call: TRBV3-1/TRBV3-2; j_call: TRBJ1-1; cdr3_aa: ASSPYLSTVAVTEAF
v_call: TRBV11-3; j_call: TRBJ2-7; cdr3_aa: ASSLSGNYEQY
v_call: TRBV7-2; j_call: TRBJ1-1; cdr3_aa: ASSRGGNTEAF
v_call: TRBV6-5; j_call: TRBJ2-3; cdr3_aa: ASKGPGSPTDTQY
v_call: TRBV3-1/TRBV3-2; j_call: TRBJ1-5; cdr3_aa: ASSHNPGQGTDSNQPQH
v_call: TRBV3-1/TRBV3-2; j_call: TRBJ2-1; cdr3_aa: ASSQSGEQF
v_call: TRBV6-2/TRBV6-3; j_call: TRBJ2-3; cdr3_aa: ASSTAVTSTDTQY
v_call: TRBV9; j_call: TRBJ2-2; cdr3_aa: ASSVGASSPGELF
v_call: TRBV28; j_call: TRBJ2-7; cdr3_aa: ASRPGTAGTYEQY
v_call: TRBV2; j_call: TRBJ2-3; cdr3_aa: ASSRAGGPDTQY
v_call: TRBV9; j_call: TRBJ2-7; cdr3_aa: ASSVGSSGDGEQY